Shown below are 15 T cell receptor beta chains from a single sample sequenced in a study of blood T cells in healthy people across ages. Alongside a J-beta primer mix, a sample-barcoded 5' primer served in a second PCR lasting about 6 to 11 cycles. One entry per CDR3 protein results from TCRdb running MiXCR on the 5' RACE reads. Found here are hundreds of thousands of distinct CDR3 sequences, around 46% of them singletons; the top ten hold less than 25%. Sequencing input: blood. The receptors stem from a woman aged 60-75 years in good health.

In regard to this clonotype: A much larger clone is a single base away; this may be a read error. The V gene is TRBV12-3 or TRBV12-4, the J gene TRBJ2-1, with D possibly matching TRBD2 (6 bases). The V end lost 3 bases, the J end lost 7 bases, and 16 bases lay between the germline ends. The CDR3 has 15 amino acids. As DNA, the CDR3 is TGTGCCAGCAGTTTTAGGGGAGGACCCGGGAATGAGCAGTTCTTC. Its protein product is CASSFRGGPGNEQFF.

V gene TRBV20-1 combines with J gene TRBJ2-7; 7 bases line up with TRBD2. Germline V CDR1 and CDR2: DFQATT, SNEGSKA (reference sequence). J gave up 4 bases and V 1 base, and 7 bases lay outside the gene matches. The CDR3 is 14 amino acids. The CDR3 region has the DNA TGCAGTGCTAGAGTGGCGGGAGTGACGTACGAGCAGTACTTC. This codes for CSARVAGVTYEQYF.

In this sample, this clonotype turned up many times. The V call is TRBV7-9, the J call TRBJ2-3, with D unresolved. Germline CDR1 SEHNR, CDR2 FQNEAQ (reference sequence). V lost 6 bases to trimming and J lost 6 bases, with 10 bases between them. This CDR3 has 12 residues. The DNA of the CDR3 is TGTGCCAGCAGTCCCAATTATGATACGCAGTATTTT. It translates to CASSPNYDTQYF.

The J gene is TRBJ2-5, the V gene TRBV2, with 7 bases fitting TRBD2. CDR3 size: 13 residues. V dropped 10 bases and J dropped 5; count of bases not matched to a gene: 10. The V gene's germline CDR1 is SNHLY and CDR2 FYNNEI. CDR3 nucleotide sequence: TGTGCCATCTCAAGAGCAGCGGGGGAGACCCAGTACTTC. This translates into CAISRAAGETQYF.

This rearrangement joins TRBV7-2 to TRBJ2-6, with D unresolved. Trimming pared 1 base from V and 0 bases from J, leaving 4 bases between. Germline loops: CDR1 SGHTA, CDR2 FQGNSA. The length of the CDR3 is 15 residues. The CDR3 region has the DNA TGTGCCAGCAGCTTAGTGGACTCTGGGGCCAACGTCCTGACTTTC. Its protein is CASSLVDSGANVLTF.

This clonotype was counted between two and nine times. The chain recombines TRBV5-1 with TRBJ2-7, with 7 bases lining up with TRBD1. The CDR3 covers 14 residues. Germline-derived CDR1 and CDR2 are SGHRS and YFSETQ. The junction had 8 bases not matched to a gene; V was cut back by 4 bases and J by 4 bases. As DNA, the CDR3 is TGCGCCAGCAGCCACGGGACAGAATCGTACGAGCAGTACTTC. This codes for CASSHGTESYEQYF.

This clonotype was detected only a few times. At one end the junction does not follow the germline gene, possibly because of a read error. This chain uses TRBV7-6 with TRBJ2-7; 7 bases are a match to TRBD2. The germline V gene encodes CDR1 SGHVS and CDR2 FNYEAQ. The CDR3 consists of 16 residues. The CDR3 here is CARSLASAGLVYEQYF. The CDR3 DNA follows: TGTGCCCGCAGCTTAGCGTCAGCAGGACTAGTCTACGAGCAGTACTTC.

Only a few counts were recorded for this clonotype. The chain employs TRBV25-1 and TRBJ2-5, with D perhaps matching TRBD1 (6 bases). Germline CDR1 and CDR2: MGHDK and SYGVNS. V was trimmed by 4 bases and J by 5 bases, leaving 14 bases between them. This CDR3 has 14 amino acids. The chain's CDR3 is CASSVRGLRETQYF. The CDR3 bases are TGTGCCAGCAGTGTCAGGGGCCTGAGGGAGACCCAGTACTTC.

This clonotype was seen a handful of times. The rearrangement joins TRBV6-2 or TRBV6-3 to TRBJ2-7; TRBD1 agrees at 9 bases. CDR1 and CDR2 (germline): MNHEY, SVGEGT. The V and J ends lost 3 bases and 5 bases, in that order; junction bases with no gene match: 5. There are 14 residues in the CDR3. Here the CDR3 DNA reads TGTGCCAGCAGTTATATGGGACAGGGCCACGAGCAGTACTTC. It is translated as CASSYMGQGHEQYF.

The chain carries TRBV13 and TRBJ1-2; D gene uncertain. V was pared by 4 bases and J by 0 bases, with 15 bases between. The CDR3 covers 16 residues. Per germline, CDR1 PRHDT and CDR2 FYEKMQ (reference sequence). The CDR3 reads CASSSKLSIANYGYTF. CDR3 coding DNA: TGTGCCAGCAGCTCGAAACTCAGCATAGCTAACTATGGCTACACCTTC.

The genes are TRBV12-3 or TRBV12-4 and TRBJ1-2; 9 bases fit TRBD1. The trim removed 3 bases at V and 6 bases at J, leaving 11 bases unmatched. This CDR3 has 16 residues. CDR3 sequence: CASSLRNRGRENGYTF. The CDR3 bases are TGTGCCAGCAGTTTGCGGAACAGGGGGCGTGAAAATGGCTACACCTTC.

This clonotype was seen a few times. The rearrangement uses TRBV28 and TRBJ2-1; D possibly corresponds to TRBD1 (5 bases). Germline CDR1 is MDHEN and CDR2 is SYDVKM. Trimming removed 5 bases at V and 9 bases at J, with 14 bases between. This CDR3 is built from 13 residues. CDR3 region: CASSQGFRGEQFF. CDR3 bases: TGTGCCAGCAGTCAGGGTTTTCGAGGTGAGCAGTTCTTC.

The CDR3 here is CASSLNQRPSTDTQYF. In nucleotides, the CDR3 is TGTGCCAGCAGCTTAAATCAGAGGCCTAGCACAGATACGCAGTATTTT. The chain couples TRBV7-3 to TRBJ2-3; the D is unclear. Germline CDR1 and CDR2: SGHTA and FQGTGA. There are 16 residues in the CDR3. Trimming took 1 base from V and 0 from J, leaving 11 bases between them. Variable domain in full (rest from reference TRBV7-3 and TRBJ2-3): GAGVSQTPSNKVTEKGKYVELRCDPISGHTALYWYRQSLGQGPEFLIYFQGTGAADDSGLPNDRFFAVRPEGSVSTLKIQRTERGDSAVYLCASSLNQRPSTDTQYFGPGTRLTVL.

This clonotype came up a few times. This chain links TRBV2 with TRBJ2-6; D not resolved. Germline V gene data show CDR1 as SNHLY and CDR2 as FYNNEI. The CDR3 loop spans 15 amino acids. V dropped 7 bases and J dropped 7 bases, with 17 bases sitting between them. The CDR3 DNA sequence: TGTGCCAGCACCGCAGACATGGGTTTTGCCAACGTCCTGACTTTC. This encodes CASTADMGFANVLTF.

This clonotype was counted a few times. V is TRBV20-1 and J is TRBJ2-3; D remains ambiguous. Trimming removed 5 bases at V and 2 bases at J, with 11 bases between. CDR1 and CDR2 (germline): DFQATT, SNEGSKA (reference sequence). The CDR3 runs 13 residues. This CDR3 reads CSAPGPNTDTQYF. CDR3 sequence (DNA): TGCAGTGCTCCCGGGCCCAACACAGATACGCAGTATTTT.